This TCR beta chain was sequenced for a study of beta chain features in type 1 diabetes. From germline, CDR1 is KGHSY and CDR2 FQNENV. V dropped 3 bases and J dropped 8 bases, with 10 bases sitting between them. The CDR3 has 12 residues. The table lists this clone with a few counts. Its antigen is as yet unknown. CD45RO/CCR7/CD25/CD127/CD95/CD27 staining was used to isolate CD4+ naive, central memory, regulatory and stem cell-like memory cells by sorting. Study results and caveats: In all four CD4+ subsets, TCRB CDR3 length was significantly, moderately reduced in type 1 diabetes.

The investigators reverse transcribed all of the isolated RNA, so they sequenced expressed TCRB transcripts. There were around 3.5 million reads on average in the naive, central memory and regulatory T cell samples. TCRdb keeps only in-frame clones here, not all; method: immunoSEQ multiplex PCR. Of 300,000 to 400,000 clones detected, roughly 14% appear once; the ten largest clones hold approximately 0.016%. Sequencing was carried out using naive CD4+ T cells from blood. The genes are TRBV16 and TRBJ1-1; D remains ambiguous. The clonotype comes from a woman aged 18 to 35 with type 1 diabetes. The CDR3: CASSQAAWEAFF. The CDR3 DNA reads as TGTGCCAGCAGCCAGGCCGCCTGGGAAGCTTTCTTT.